This T cell receptor (beta chain) was recovered during a study of blood T cell repertoires in COVID-19. Study summary: The samples span acute and convalescent COVID-19 from the United States, Italy and Spain. PBMCs, B-cell-depleted T cells, or T cells were the source of the cDNA or gDNA that made up the material.

The CDR3 runs 14 residues. V was clipped by 2 bases and J by 2 bases, with 11 bases between them. Germline values: CDR1 SGHNT, CDR2 YYREEE (reference sequence). This clone is a singleton in its sample. The authors' processing: Using reference gene primer amplification, nucleated cell counts were estimated. TCRdb keeps only in-frame clones here, not all; method: immunoSEQ multiplex PCR. V and J calls and clone size follow that table, whereas D and trimming were derived from the DNA. The table lists 80,000 to 130,000 clones, roughly 90% of them singletons. Specimen: peripheral blood. The sequence was collected from a man aged 70-80 years with acute or convalescent COVID-19. The V gene is TRBV5-4, the J gene TRBJ2-7, with TRBD2 as a possible D gene (5 bases). The DNA of the CDR3 is TGTGCCAGCAGCTTCCCCGGGGTCACCTACGAGCAGTACTTC. Protein sequence: CASSFPGVTYEQYF.